These 26 T cell receptor beta chains share one sample of origin, sequenced in a study of blood T cell repertoires in COVID-19. Data came from immunoSEQ multiplex PCR; TCRdb stores just in-frame clones and leaves some out. The sample holds under 300,000 clones, roughly 90% seen once. The sequenced sample was peripheral blood. Source of these receptors: a woman aged 25 to 39 with active or convalescent COVID-19.

This clone was recorded once. This chain uses TRBV9 with TRBJ2-5; tentatively, D is TRBD2 (5 bases). Trimming shortened V by 0 bases and J by 6 bases, and 9 bases separated the two germline ends. CDR3 length: 13 residues. Germline loops: CDR1 SGDLS, CDR2 YYNGEE. CDR3 loop: CASSVDPGKTQYF. DNA of the CDR3: TGTGCCAGCAGCGTAGATCCCGGGAAGACCCAGTACTTC.

J is TRBJ2-3 and V is TRBV25-1; D not resolved. Trimming removed 2 bases from V and 2 bases from J, with 5 bases in between. The germline gives CDR1 MGHDK, CDR2 SYGVNS. The CDR3 covers 13 residues. The CDR3 bases are TGTGCCAGCAGTGAAGAGTCCACAGATACGCAGTATTTT. It yields the protein CASSEESTDTQYF.

The table lists this clone with a few counts. The chain couples TRBV7-9 to TRBJ1-3; 7 bases are a match to TRBD1. Germline CDR1 reads SEHNR; CDR2 reads FQNEAQ (reference sequence). Unmatched junction bases numbered 8, after V lost 0 bases and J lost 0 bases. The CDR3 spans 18 residues. CDR3 coding DNA: TGTGCCAGCAGCTTAGCGGGGACAGTCTCCCACTCTGGAAACACCATATATTTT. It encodes CASSLAGTVSHSGNTIYF.

This chain joins TRBV28 and TRBJ1-1, with D unresolved. Germline assignment: CDR1 MDHEN and CDR2 SYDVKM. Trimming stripped 11 bases from V and 2 bases from J, with 9 bases between. This CDR3 spans 11 amino acids. CDR3 DNA sequence: TGTGCCTCAGCGGGAAACACTGAAGCTTTCTTT. This gives the protein CASAGNTEAFF.

The chain is built from TRBV14 and TRBJ1-1, with D unclear. Germline V gene sequence: CDR1 SGHDN, CDR2 FVKESK. This CDR3 spans 14 amino acids. Trimming left V 0 bases short and J 5 bases short, with 10 bases between. Here the CDR3 DNA reads TGTGCCAGCAGCCAAGATTTAAGAGTGACTGAAGCTTTCTTT. Its translation is CASSQDLRVTEAFF.

CDR3 sequence reads: CASSRTSGGPSTDTQYF. The CDR3 DNA follows: TGTGCCAGCAGTAGGACTAGCGGGGGGCCTAGCACAGATACGCAGTATTTT. The chain combines TRBV7-6 with TRBJ2-3, with 14 bases that match TRBD2. V lost 6 bases, J lost 0 bases, and 5 bases stayed unmatched. The CDR3 totals 17 residues. Germline V gene data show CDR1 as SGHVS and CDR2 as FNYEAQ.

This sequence joins TRBV10-2 and TRBJ2-6, with D tentatively TRBD1 (5 bases). The V end was cut by 7 bases, the J end by 4 bases, with 11 bases between. CDR3 length equals 14 residues. Germline V gene data show CDR1 as WSHSY and CDR2 as SAAADI. CDR3: CASKAGSGANVLTF. The CDR3 region has the DNA TGCGCCAGCAAAGCAGGGTCCGGGGCCAACGTCCTGACTTTC.

The chain carries TRBV4-2 and TRBJ1-3, with no clear D. Germline CDR1 and CDR2: LGHNA and YNFKEQ. The CDR3 runs to 13 residues. The ends were cut back, 4 bases at V and 0 bases at J, with 4 bases in the middle. The CDR3, as DNA: TGTGCCAGCAGCCCTCTCTCTGGAAACACCATATATTTT. Amino acids: CASSPLSGNTIYF.

This clone occurred many times. V gene TRBV7-9 combines with J gene TRBJ2-1; 14 bases agree with TRBD2. CDR1 SEHNR and CDR2 FQNEAQ come from the germline V gene (reference sequence). The CDR3 totals 19 residues. V lost 6 bases to trimming and J lost 4 bases; unmatched junction nucleotides: 14. CDR3: CASSRTSGGPQSRYNEQFF. Written as DNA, the CDR3 is TGTGCCAGCAGTCGGACTAGCGGGGGGCCCCAATCTAGGTACAATGAGCAGTTCTTC.

The chain combines TRBV7-2 with TRBJ1-4, with D possibly being TRBD1 (5 bases). Trimming cost V 6 bases and J 8 bases, with 13 bases left between them. The germline V gene encodes CDR1 SGHTA and CDR2 FQGNSA. CDR3 length equals 13 residues. The CDR3 sequence is CASRETRGEKLFF. The CDR3 nucleotides read TGTGCCAGCAGAGAGACTCGGGGGGAAAAACTGTTTTTT.

The rearrangement uses TRBV23-1 and TRBJ2-7; D gene uncertain. TRBV23-1 is noted as an ORF with a role that remains uncertain. CDR3 length: 15 amino acids. Trimming left V 11 bases short and J 3 bases short, with 23 bases between. The CDR3 sequence is CARSCLRKLNYEQYF. The DNA of the CDR3 is TGCGCCCGTTCGTGTTTGCGAAAATTGAACTACGAGCAGTACTTC.

The chain has TRBV4-3 and TRBJ2-2; possible D gene TRBD2, 6 bases. The CDR3 spans 18 residues. With 6 bases removed from V and 2 bases from J, the gap between germline ends came to 22 bases. Germline assignment: CDR1 LGHNA and CDR2 YSLEER. For the CDR3, the DNA is TGCGCCAGCAGTTTCGAGCGGGCACAAAACCTTAACACCGGGGAGCTGTTTTTT. Amino acids: CASSFERAQNLNTGELFF.

J is TRBJ1-4 and V is TRBV25-1; D is unclear. The CDR3 sequence is 15 residues long. Deletions cut 6 bases from V and 3 bases from J, with 14 bases between. Germline CDR1 reads MGHDK; CDR2 reads SYGVNS. The CDR3: CASSPARGPNEKLFF. The CDR3 DNA sequence: TGTGCCAGCAGCCCCGCCCGGGGTCCTAATGAAAAACTGTTTTTT.

The chain joins TRBV7-9 to TRBJ2-7; tentatively, D is TRBD2 (7 bases). V shed 5 bases and J shed 3 bases, with 11 bases lying between them. The CDR3 is 13 residues long. Germline values: CDR1 SEHNR, CDR2 FQNEAQ (reference sequence). DNA for the CDR3: TGTGCCAGCAGCCAGAGGGGGGGCTACGAGCAGTACTTC. Its protein product is CASSQRGGYEQYF. Full variable domain (rest looked up from reference TRBV7-9 and TRBJ2-7): DTGVSQNPRHKITKRGQNVTFRCDPISEHNRLYWYRQTLGQGPEFLTYFQNEAQLEKSRLLSDRFSAERPKGSFSTLEIQRTEQGDSAMYLCASSQRGGYEQYFGPGTRLTVT.

J is TRBJ2-5 and V is TRBV5-5; 8 bases are a match to TRBD1. J lost 4 bases, V lost 5 bases, and 13 bases had no gene match. The length of the CDR3 is 16 residues. Per the germline V gene, CDR1 is SGHKS and CDR2 is YYEKEE (reference sequence). DNA of the CDR3: TGTGCCAGCAGTTTCGACCCTACAGGGGGATCAGAGACCCAGTACTTC. Translation: CASSFDPTGGSETQYF.

V gene TRBV7-9 combines with J gene TRBJ2-2; TRBD1 might be the D (5 bases). CDR3 length: 13 amino acids. Germline V gene sequence: CDR1 SEHNR, CDR2 FQNEAQ (reference sequence). Trimming stripped 0 bases from V and 6 bases from J, with 5 bases between. The CDR3 spells CASSLAGAGELFF. The CDR3 nucleotides read TGTGCCAGCAGCTTAGCAGGGGCCGGGGAGCTGTTTTTT.

This clone turned up a few times. This rearrangement joins TRBV10-2 to TRBJ1-4; possible D gene TRBD1, 6 bases. Trimming left V 4 bases short and J 7 bases short, with 13 bases between. CDR1 and CDR2 (germline): WSHSY, SAAADI. CDR3 length equals 14 residues. This CDR3 is CASSGGHLSEKLFF. The CDR3 coding sequence is TGCGCCAGCAGTGGGGGACACCTGTCTGAAAAACTGTTTTTT.

The V call is TRBV6-1, the J call TRBJ1-6, with 10 nucleotides matching TRBD1. The CDR3 loop spans 16 amino acids. After removal of 1 base from V and 6 bases from J, the junction contained 3 bases not matched to a gene. CDR1 is MNHNS and CDR2 is SASEGT in the germline V gene. This CDR3 reads CASSEVWDRGNSPLHF. The CDR3 nucleotides read TGTGCCAGCAGTGAAGTATGGGACAGGGGTAATTCACCCCTCCACTTT.

This clone has only one observation. This chain uses TRBV6-5 with TRBJ1-6; D is uncertain. The CDR3 covers 16 residues. CDR1 is MNHEY, CDR2 SVGAGI, per germline. The V end lost 4 bases, the J end lost 7 bases, and 17 bases lay between the germline ends. CDR3 sequence reads: CASSFYSAPRNSPLHF. DNA for the CDR3: TGTGCCAGCAGTTTTTACAGTGCCCCCCGGAATTCACCCCTCCACTTT.

In this sample, this clone turned up once. The V call is TRBV4-2, the J call TRBJ1-1; 7 nucleotides agree with TRBD1. CDR1 is LGHNA and CDR2 is YNFKEQ in the germline V gene. This CDR3 contains 14 residues. The V gene end was trimmed by 4 bases and the J gene end by 3 bases; junction bases not matched to a gene: 5. CDR3 sequence: CASSPGGGDTEAFF. In DNA form, the CDR3 reads TGTGCCAGCAGCCCAGGGGGAGGTGACACTGAAGCTTTCTTT.

The chain has TRBV5-1 and TRBJ1-6; 8 nucleotides align to TRBD1. V lost 4 bases and J lost 6; bases outside the gene matches: 6. The germline V gene encodes CDR1 SGHRS and CDR2 YFSETQ. The CDR3 runs to 15 residues. The CDR3 bases are TGCGCCAGCAGCCCCCAGGACAGGGTTAATTCACCCCTCCACTTT. Translation gives CASSPQDRVNSPLHF.

V usage is TRBV18 and J usage is TRBJ2-7, with a possible D match to TRBD2 (6 bases). CDR1 is KGHSH and CDR2 is LQKENI in the germline V gene. The ends were cut back, 1 base at V and 0 bases at J, with 7 bases in the middle. CDR3 length equals 14 residues. The CDR3 loop is CASSPRGNSYEQYF. DNA of the CDR3: TGTGCCAGCTCACCACGCGGGAACTCCTACGAGCAGTACTTC.

This clone was counted once. V and J are TRBV21-1 and TRBJ2-7; TRBD1, the D gene given by the table, was not confirmed from the DNA. TRBV21-1 is reported as a pseudogene. This CDR3 region has 13 residues. The CDR3 DNA sequence: TGTGCCAGCAGCCCCGTGCCCAGGGCCGAGCAGTACTTC. It yields the protein CASSPVPRAEQYF.

Only one count was recorded for this clone. This rearrangement joins TRBV30 to TRBJ1-3, with D uncertain. Per germline, CDR1 GTSNPN and CDR2 SVGIG (reference sequence). V lost 3 bases and J lost 4, with 7 bases in between. The CDR3 covers 12 residues. In DNA, the CDR3 is TGTGCCTGGAGCGGAGGAGGAAACACCATATATTTT. Protein: CAWSGGGNTIYF.

The CDR3 nucleotides are TGTGCCAGCAGCCAAAACCCGGGACAGGGTTTTGTTAACACTGAAGCTTTCTTT. Its translation is CASSQNPGQGFVNTEAFF. The rearrangement joins TRBV7-2 to TRBJ1-1; 9 bases match TRBD1. Trimming cost V 5 bases and J 2 bases; bases outside gene matches: 15. The germline CDR1 and CDR2 sequences are SGHTA and FQGNSA. CDR3 size: 18 residues.

CDR3 DNA: TGTGCCAGCAGTTCCGGCAGTACAGGGCGGACTGAAGCTTTCTTT. Protein product: CASSSGSTGRTEAFF. The chain couples TRBV7-2 to TRBJ1-1; D is possibly TRBD1 (6 bases). V dropped 6 bases and J dropped 5 bases, with 19 bases sitting between them. Germline V gene lookup returns CDR1 SGHTA and CDR2 FQGNSA. The CDR3 extends over 15 amino acids.